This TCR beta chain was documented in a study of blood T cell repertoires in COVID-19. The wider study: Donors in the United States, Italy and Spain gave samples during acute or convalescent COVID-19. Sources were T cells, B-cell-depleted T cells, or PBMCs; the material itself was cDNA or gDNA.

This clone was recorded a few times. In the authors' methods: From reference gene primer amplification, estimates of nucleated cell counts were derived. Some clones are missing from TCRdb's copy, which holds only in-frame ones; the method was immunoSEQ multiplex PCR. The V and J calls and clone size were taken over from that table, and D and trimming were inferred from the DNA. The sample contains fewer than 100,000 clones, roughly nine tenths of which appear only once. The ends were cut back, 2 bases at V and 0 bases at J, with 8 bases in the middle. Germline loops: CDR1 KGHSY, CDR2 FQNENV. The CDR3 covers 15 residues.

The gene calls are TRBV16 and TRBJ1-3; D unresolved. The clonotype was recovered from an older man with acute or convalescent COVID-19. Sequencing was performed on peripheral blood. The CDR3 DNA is TGTGCCAGCAGCCAAATCTCCCTCTCTGGAAACACCATATATTTT. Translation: CASSQISLSGNTIYF.